The T cell receptor beta chain described here comes from a study of T cells after yellow fever vaccination. V lost 5 bases to trimming and J lost 3 bases, with 8 bases between them. The CDR3 totals 13 residues. Germline-derived CDR1 and CDR2 are GTSNPN and SVGIG (reference sequence). One entry per CDR3 protein, called by TCRdb with MiXCR from the 5' RACE reads. The sample contains roughly 300,000 distinct CDR3 sequences, around 8.1% of which appear only once. The sample here was PBMCs, taken around 45 days after the first yellow fever vaccination. The clonotype was recovered from a man between 18 and 35 years old who received the YFV17D yellow fever vaccine. The J gene is TRBJ2-6, the V gene TRBV30; no clear D gene. This chain's CDR3 is CAWGIGGANVLTF. In DNA form, the CDR3 reads TGTGCCTGGGGAATAGGTGGGGCCAACGTCCTGACTTTC.